Listed here are 5 T cell receptor beta chains from one sample, sequenced in a study of vaccination and CD4 T cells after COVID-19 (dated by TCRdb to the early 2020s). The method behind the library was PCR. The listed sequencing device is Illumina iSeq 100. TCR sequencing of DNA from cultured CD4+ T cells used the Oncomine TCR Beta short-read assay at the Johns Hopkins FTIC core. TCRdb reprocessing: public reads trimmed at Q25 with fastp, clones called with MiXCR, in-frame beta chains kept. Every CDR3 protein is listed once, alongside the most common genes and DNA of its rows. For this sample there are 13,000 or so distinct CDR3 sequences; roughly half appear just once. The leading ten clones occupy roughly a sixth of the sample. No antigen has been identified for these receptors. This specimen's treatment or condition label, per the study, means: roughly 11-day PBMC culture with coronavirus spike peptide pools or control peptides (ViraFEST assay).

The specimen was CD4+ T cells from blood, cultured in vitro. The receptors stem from a human donor who had recovered from COVID-19.

This clonotype was detected only once. The chain couples TRBV5-1 to TRBJ2-7; possible D gene TRBD1, 6 bases. The germline CDR1 and CDR2 sequences are SGHRS and YFSETQ. The CDR3 spans 16 residues. Trimming took off 0 bases at V and 3 bases at J, with 16 bases between the two ends. This chain's CDR3 is CASSLGGGLNHYEQYF. Here the CDR3 DNA reads TGCGCCAGCAGCTTGGGTGGGGGCCTAAACCACTACGAGCAGTACTTC.

This chain links TRBV7-9 with TRBJ1-6; D remains unclear. V lost 5 bases to trimming and J lost 9 bases, with 11 bases between them. This CDR3 is built from 13 residues. The germline gives CDR1 SEHNR, CDR2 FQNEAQ (reference sequence). The CDR3 region is CASSIDKGSPLHF. In DNA, the CDR3 is TGTGCCAGCAGCATCGACAAGGGTTCACCCCTCCACTTT.

The chain has TRBV7-2 and TRBJ2-7; perhaps TRBD1 as D (6 bases). Germline-derived CDR1 and CDR2 are SGHTA and FQGNSA. Trimming shortened V by 8 bases and J by 3 bases, and 17 bases separated the two germline ends. This CDR3 is 14 amino acids long. The CDR3 coding sequence is TGTGCCAGCGGCCGGGACAACGGGGACTACGAGCAGTACTTC. Translated: CASGRDNGDYEQYF.

V and J are TRBV20-1 and TRBJ1-2; D unresolved. Germline lookup yields CDR1 DFQATT and CDR2 SNEGSKA (reference sequence). Trimming pared 0 bases from V and 6 bases from J, leaving 14 bases between. This CDR3 has 14 residues. CDR3 in amino acids: CSARDQVGSNGYTF. As DNA, the CDR3 is TGCAGTGCTAGAGATCAAGTCGGCAGTAATGGCTACACCTTC.

The chain has TRBV18 and TRBJ2-7, with no clear D. V lost 1 base to trimming and J lost 0 bases, with 4 bases between them. Germline CDR1 is KGHSH and CDR2 is LQKENI. This CDR3 spans 13 amino acids. CDR3 in DNA: TGTGCCAGCTCACCACAAAGCTCCTACGAGCAGTACTTC. Residues: CASSPQSSYEQYF.